This entry features one T cell receptor (beta chain) sequence. Its target is unknown. The germline gene is not matched at one end of the junction; a read error may be the cause. These data originate in a study of radiation and T cells in renal cell carcinoma. Study information: Nephrectomy followed 15 Gy stereotactic body radiation by 4 weeks.

There are 14 residues in the CDR3. Germline V gene data show CDR1 as SGHRS and CDR2 as YFSETQ. Time point described: blood 2 weeks post-SBRT. Treatment here: 15 Gy SBRT to primary tumor, nephrectomy 4 weeks later. Study-level findings and limits: In blood, top tumor clones expanded by 2 weeks, shrinking by 4.

Some clones are missing from TCRdb's copy, which holds only in-frame ones; the method was immunoSEQ multiplex PCR. The sample gives about 65,000 clones, around 78% of which show up once; roughly 7.4% is in the top ten. The receptor's source is a man in his sixties with renal cell carcinoma. Material: blood, obtained from a patient whose treatment included radiotherapy and nephrectomy. V gene TRBV5-1 combines with J gene TRBJ2-7, with D perhaps matching TRBD2 (6 bases). The chain's CDR3 is CASNLAGTGDGQYF. CDR3 DNA sequence: TGCGCCAGCAACTTGGCCGGGACTGGAGATGGGCAGTACTTC. The complete variable domain, with remaining parts taken from reference TRBV5-1 and TRBJ2-7, reads KAGVTQTPRYLIKTRGQQVTLSCSPISGHRSVSWYQQTPGQGLQFLFEYFSETQRNKGNFPGRFSGRQFSNSRSEMNVSTLELGDSALYLCASNLAGTGDGQYFGPGTRLTVT.